This paragraph covers one T cell receptor (beta chain) sequence. Measured with immunoSEQ multiplex PCR; TCRdb has only the in-frame clones, and not every one. The table shows about 58,000 clones, with 80% to 90% occurring only once. A history of autoimmune disease or systemic immunosuppression excluded patients. V lost 4 bases, J lost 10 bases, and 8 bases lay in between. Germline CDR1 is SNHLY and CDR2 is FYNNEI. This CDR3 is built from 12 residues. The data originate from a study of OX40 agonist ivuxolimab in advanced cancers. This receptor was identified in an adult with an advanced solid tumor such as melanoma, head and neck, liver or kidney cancer. This chain links TRBV2 with TRBJ1-6; D not resolved. Specimen: CD4+ or CD8+ T cells sorted from blood, collected in a trial of the OX40 agonist ivuxolimab. The CDR3 loop is CASSAPESPLHF. The CDR3 DNA reads TGTGCCAGCAGTGCACCGGAATCACCCCTCCACTTT.